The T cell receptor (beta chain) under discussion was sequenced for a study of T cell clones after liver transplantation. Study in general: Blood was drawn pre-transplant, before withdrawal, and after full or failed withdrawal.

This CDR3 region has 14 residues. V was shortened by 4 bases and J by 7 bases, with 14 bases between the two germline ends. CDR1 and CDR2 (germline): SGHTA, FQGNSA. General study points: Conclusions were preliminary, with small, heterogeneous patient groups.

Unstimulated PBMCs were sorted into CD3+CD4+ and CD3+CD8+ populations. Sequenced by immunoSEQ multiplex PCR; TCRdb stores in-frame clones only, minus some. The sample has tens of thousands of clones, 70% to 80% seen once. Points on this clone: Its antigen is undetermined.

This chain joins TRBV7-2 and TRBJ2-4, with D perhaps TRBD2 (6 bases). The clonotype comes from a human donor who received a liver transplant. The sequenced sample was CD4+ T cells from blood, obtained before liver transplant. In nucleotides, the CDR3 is TGTGCCAGCAGCTCCCCTCGAGCGGGTAACATTCAGTACTTC. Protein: CASSSPRAGNIQYF.